Presented here are 3 T cell receptor beta chains from one specimen sequenced in a study of T cells after yellow fever vaccination (dated by TCRdb to between 2019 and 2020). Sample treatment or condition, as interpreted from the label and publication: live attenuated yellow fever vaccine strain. The library came from 5' RACE. The instrument was an Illumina HiSeq 2500. The raw public reads went through TCRdb reprocessing: fastp at Q25, MiXCR clone calling, in-frame beta chains kept. Entries that share a CDR3 protein sequence are merged under the most common genes and DNA. The sample profile shows 500,000 to 650,000 distinct CDR3 sequences; 9% to 15% of them were found once. The ten largest account for about 15% of the sample. The source material was PBMCs, sampled on the day of the yellow fever booster vaccination. These receptors were obtained from a man aged 25-45 years who received the YFV17D yellow fever vaccine.

The genes are TRBV27 and TRBJ2-2; D is ambiguous. The CDR3 covers 13 residues. Per the germline V gene, CDR1 is MNHEY and CDR2 is SMNVEV (reference sequence). V was cut by 3 bases and J by 10 bases, with 12 bases left in between. CDR3 amino acids: CASSFSILSELFF. CDR3 in DNA: TGTGCCAGCAGTTTCTCTATACTTTCGGAGCTGTTTTTT.

The J gene is TRBJ1-2, the V gene TRBV20-1, with a weak D call TRBD1 (6 bases). Trimming shortened V by 6 bases and J by 0 bases, and 14 bases separated the two germline ends. The CDR3 totals 14 residues. CDR1 DFQATT and CDR2 SNEGSKA come from the germline V gene (reference sequence). The CDR3 is CSATRGSSNYGYTF. CDR3 nucleotide sequence: TGCAGTGCAACCAGGGGATCTTCTAACTATGGCTACACCTTC.

There are a few counts of this clonotype. V is TRBV7-9 and J is TRBJ2-2; 11 nucleotides agree with TRBD1. Trimming removed 5 bases from V and 5 bases from J; junction bases left unmatched: 10. The germline CDR1 and CDR2 sequences are SEHNR and FQNEAQ (reference sequence). The CDR3 consists of 17 residues. The CDR3 DNA follows: TGTGCCAGCAGCACCTTCGTAGGACAGGGGGCAACCGGGGAGCTGTTTTTT. Residues: CASSTFVGQGATGELFF.